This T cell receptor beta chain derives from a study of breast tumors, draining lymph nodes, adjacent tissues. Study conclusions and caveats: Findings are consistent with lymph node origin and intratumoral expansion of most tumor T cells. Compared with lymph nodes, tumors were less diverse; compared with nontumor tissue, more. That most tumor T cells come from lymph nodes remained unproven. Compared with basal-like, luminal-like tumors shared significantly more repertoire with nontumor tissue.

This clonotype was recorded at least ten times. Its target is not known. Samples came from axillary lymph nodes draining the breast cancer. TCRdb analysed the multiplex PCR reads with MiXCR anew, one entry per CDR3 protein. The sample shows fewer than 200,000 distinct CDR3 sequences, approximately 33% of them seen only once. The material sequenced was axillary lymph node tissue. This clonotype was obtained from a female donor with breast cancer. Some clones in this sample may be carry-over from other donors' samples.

CDR3 in amino acids: CASSSLDATDTQYF. For the CDR3, the DNA is TGTGCCAGCAGTTCCCTGGACGCTACAGATACGCAGTATTTT. The genes are TRBV12-3 or TRBV12-4 and TRBJ2-3; D is undetermined. Deletions cut 4 bases from V and 3 bases from J, with 11 bases between. The CDR3 extends over 14 amino acids.